The following is a T cell receptor (beta chain) sequence with its context. Its antigen is currently unknown. Sequencing relied on a cDNA template that was reverse transcribed from extracted RNA. Sequencing used immunoSEQ multiplex PCR; TCRdb keeps in-frame clones, though not all of them. The table has around 250,000 clones, under 70% seen once. CD4+ and CD8+ T cells were sorted from PBMCs. The record originates from a study of CD8+ T cells in alopecia areata. The study, taken as a whole, reports: Normal skin contains resident alphabeta T cells, and these are also sequenced in scalp samples. Especially in alopecia totalis/universalis, lesional scalp showed greater clonality than normal scalp did.

The source material was CD4+ T cells sorted from blood, sampled at week 0. The TCR sequence derives from a human donor with alopecia areata.

CDR3 sequence reads: CSVVIRETQYF. The CDR3 nucleotides read TGCAGCGTTGTGATTCGCGAGACCCAGTACTTC. V gene TRBV29-1 combines with J gene TRBJ2-5; D is uncertain. Trimming stripped 4 bases from V and 5 bases from J, with 8 bases between. Germline assignment: CDR1 SQVTM and CDR2 ANQGSEA. This CDR3 has 11 amino acids. The full variable domain, rest sourced from reference TRBV29-1 and TRBJ2-5, is SAVISQKPSRDICQRGTSLTIQCQVDSQVTMMFWYRQQPGQSLTLIATANQGSEATYESGFVIDKFPISRPNLTFSTLTVSNMSPEDSSIYLCSVVIRETQYFGPGTRLLVL.